Reported below is one T cell receptor (beta chain). The antigen is not known. This entry comes from a study of CD8+ T cells in alopecia areata. Study-level background: A regimen of oral tofacitinib, 5 to 10 mg twice daily, was given to treated patients. Whole-study findings and limits: Normal scalp had lower clonality than lesional scalp, with alopecia totalis/universalis lesions showing this most strongly.

cDNA reverse transcribed from extracted RNA served as the sequencing template. This table comes from immunoSEQ multiplex PCR, and its TCRdb copy is limited to in-frame clones, with some not included. The data hold some 170,000 clones, with 50% to 75% observed a single time. Collection of lesional scalp punch biopsies and peripheral blood was performed in alopecia areata patients. Cell sorting on a FACSAria was used to separate CD4+ and CD8+ T cells from the PBMCs. The CDR3 has 15 amino acids. V lost 0 bases to trimming and J lost 5 bases, with 14 bases between them. Germline V lookup: CDR1 SGHDT, CDR2 YYEEEE.

V gene TRBV5-6 combines with J gene TRBJ2-5; a weak D match, TRBD2 (5 bases). This material consisted of CD4+ T cells sorted from blood, taken at week 0. The TCR comes from a human donor with alopecia areata. CDR3 residues: CASSLVGLAGETQYF. CDR3 nucleotides: TGTGCCAGCAGCTTGGTTGGGCTAGCTGGGGAGACCCAGTACTTC. Looking up the rest from reference TRBV5-6 and TRBJ2-5 gives the full variable domain: DAGVTQSPTHLIKTRGQQVTLRCSPKSGHDTVSWYQQALGQGPQFIFQYYEEEERQRGNFPDRFSGHQFPNYSSELNVNALLLGDSALYLCASSLVGLAGETQYFGPGTRLLVL.